This TCR beta chain was observed in a study of blood T cell repertoires in COVID-19. Per germline, CDR1 SGHRS and CDR2 YFSETQ. The V end was cut by 4 bases, the J end by 0 bases, with 4 bases between. The CDR3 is 13 residues long. In the original analysis: For nucleated cells, counts were estimated from reference gene primer amplification. Sequencing used immunoSEQ multiplex PCR; TCRdb keeps in-frame clones, though not all of them. D and trimming were read from the DNA, whereas the V and J calls and clone size are those reported in that table. The sample has roughly 350,000 clones; about 90% are singletons. The Seattle site enrolled patients during active infection and followed them longitudinally.

The sample taken for sequencing was peripheral blood. The TCR sequence derives from a woman between 65 and 79 years old with COVID-19, enrolled during active disease. The chain couples TRBV5-1 to TRBJ1-4; D unresolved. Here the CDR3 DNA reads TGCGCCAGCAGCCCCGCAACTAATGAAAAACTGTTTTTT. It translates to CASSPATNEKLFF.